The present entry profiles one T cell receptor (beta chain) with its context. The data are from a study of T cells in Graves' hyperthyroidism and ophthalmopathy. On the basis of clinical symptoms, serum thyroxine and TRAb, thyroid ultrasound and orbital computed tomography, diagnoses were made. Fresh 10 ml peripheral blood yielded PBMCs. The CDR3 is 17 amino acids. With V trimmed by 3 bases and J by 4 bases, 15 bases remained unmatched. Germline values: CDR1 DFQATT, CDR2 SNEGSKA (reference sequence). Authors of the study amplified TCR beta CDR3 regions from RNA transcripts. First-round RT-PCR of the TCR CDR3 relied on the HTBI primer set. From the multiplex PCR reads, TCRdb called clonotypes with MiXCR, one entry per CDR3 protein. The table includes 500,000 to 600,000 distinct CDR3 sequences, roughly a sixth detected once.

The V and J genes are TRBV20-1 and TRBJ2-3; TRBD2 matches at 8 bases. This receptor was obtained from a woman between 18 and 30 years old with Graves' hyperthyroidism. The sequenced material came from blood. In DNA, the CDR3 is TGCAGTGCTAGGGTGGGTCTGGGCGGGAGGTCGTCAGATACGCAGTATTTT. This translates into CSARVGLGGRSSDTQYF.